Listed below are T cell receptor beta chains from one sample, sequenced in a study of blood T cell repertoires in COVID-19. Assay used: immunoSEQ multiplex PCR; TCRdb lists only in-frame clones, some missing. The repertoire includes 240,000 or so clones, approximately 82% of them detected once, and approximately 1.9% sits in the top ten. Sequenced sample: peripheral blood. These TCRs come from a woman older than 75 with acute or convalescent COVID-19. Each CDR3 is given with its conserved first and last residue. The D gene is left open where the match is weak. A row's size may be missing; if present it is once, few, many or a size class.

cdr3_aa: CASSLWGQQMSQYF
cdr3_nt: TGTGCCAGCAGTTTGTGGGGACAACAGATGTCCCAGTACTTC
v_call: TRBV28
clone_size: .
d_call: .
j_call: TRBJ2-5

cdr3_aa: CASSISVGGELFF
cdr3_nt: TGTGCCAGTAGTATTTCGGTTGGCGGGGAGCTGTTTTTT
v_call: TRBV19
clone_size: once
d_call: .
j_call: TRBJ2-2

cdr3_aa: CASSPGQEETQYF
cdr3_nt: TGTGCCAGCTCACCCGGACAGGAGGAGACCCAGTACTTC
v_call: TRBV18
clone_size: .
d_call: TRBD1
j_call: TRBJ2-5

cdr3_aa: CASSEAALDYGYTF
cdr3_nt: TGTGCCAGCAGTGAAGCGGCCTTGGACTATGGCTACACCTTC
v_call: TRBV6-1
clone_size: .
d_call: .
j_call: TRBJ1-2

cdr3_aa: CASSLVLAGASEQYF
cdr3_nt: TGTGCCAGCAGCTTGGTGTTGGCGGGAGCTAGTGAGCAGTACTTC
v_call: TRBV5-4
clone_size: .
d_call: TRBD2
j_call: TRBJ2-7

cdr3_aa: CASRSTGGAYTEAFF
cdr3_nt: TGTGCCAGCCGCTCTACAGGGGGCGCTTACACTGAAGCTTTCTTT
v_call: TRBV25-1
clone_size: .
d_call: TRBD1
j_call: TRBJ1-1

cdr3_aa: CASSLARTVGYF
cdr3_nt: TGTGCCAGCAGCTTGGCCCGGACAGTAGGGTATTTT
v_call: TRBV5-6
clone_size: .
d_call: .
j_call: TRBJ2-3

cdr3_aa: CASSQFGSNYGYTF
cdr3_nt: TGCGCCAGCAGCCAATTTGGTAGTAACTATGGCTACACCTTC
v_call: TRBV4-3
clone_size: .
d_call: .
j_call: TRBJ1-2

cdr3_aa: CASSLSSAALGANVLTF
cdr3_nt: TGTGCCAGCAGCTTAAGTAGTGCGGCTCTGGGGGCCAACGTCCTGACTTTC
v_call: TRBV7-3
clone_size: .
d_call: .
j_call: TRBJ2-6

cdr3_aa: CASSPPKGTGNTIYF
cdr3_nt: TGTGCCAGCTCACCACCGAAGGGGACTGGAAACACCATATATTTT
v_call: TRBV18
clone_size: .
d_call: .
j_call: TRBJ1-3

cdr3_aa: CASSQSEAAGANVLTF
cdr3_nt: TGCGCCAGCAGCCAGAGCGAGGCGGCTGGGGCCAACGTCCTGACTTTC
v_call: TRBV4-1
clone_size: .
d_call: .
j_call: TRBJ2-6

cdr3_aa: CASSLPVDTEAFF
cdr3_nt: TGCGCCAGCAGCTTACCGGTAGACACTGAAGCTTTCTTT
v_call: TRBV5-1
clone_size: .
d_call: .
j_call: TRBJ1-1

cdr3_aa: CASSGGVSLLEQFF
cdr3_nt: TGTGCCAGCAGCGGGGGCGTTAGCTTACTCGAGCAGTTCTTC
v_call: TRBV9
clone_size: .
d_call: .
j_call: TRBJ2-1

cdr3_aa: CASSLGGIGYGYTF
cdr3_nt: TGTGCCAGCAGTCTCGGGGGAATCGGCTATGGCTACACCTTC
v_call: TRBV28
clone_size: .
d_call: .
j_call: TRBJ1-2

cdr3_aa: CSVGLGRASEKLFF
cdr3_nt: TGCAGCGTGGGGCTGGGCAGGGCCAGTGAAAAACTGTTTTTT
v_call: TRBV29-1
clone_size: .
d_call: .
j_call: TRBJ1-4

cdr3_aa: CSAEAGEKLFF
cdr3_nt: TGCAGTGCTGAGGCGGGTGAAAAACTGTTTTTT
v_call: TRBV20-1
clone_size: medium-sized
d_call: .
j_call: TRBJ1-4

cdr3_aa: CASSRDRASEVGNTIYF
cdr3_nt: TGTGCCAGTAGCCGAGACAGGGCGAGCGAGGTTGGAAACACCATATATTTT
v_call: TRBV19
clone_size: .
d_call: TRBD1
j_call: TRBJ1-3

cdr3_aa: CAIRGTSGVSYNEQFF
cdr3_nt: TGTGCCATCAGGGGGACTAGCGGGGTGTCCTACAATGAGCAGTTCTTC
v_call: TRBV10-3
clone_size: once
d_call: TRBD2
j_call: TRBJ2-1

cdr3_aa: CASSTRLAWVYNEQFF
cdr3_nt: TGTGCCAGCAGTACTCGACTAGCTTGGGTTTACAATGAGCAGTTCTTC
v_call: TRBV27
clone_size: .
d_call: TRBD2
j_call: TRBJ2-1

cdr3_aa: CASSLERGGELFF
cdr3_nt: TGTGCCAGCAGCTTAGAACGGGGCGGGGAGCTGTTTTTT
v_call: TRBV11-1
clone_size: .
d_call: .
j_call: TRBJ2-2

cdr3_aa: CASSLTGYYEQYF
cdr3_nt: TGCGCCAGCAGCCTGACAGGCTACTACGAGCAGTACTTC
v_call: TRBV5-1
clone_size: few
d_call: .
j_call: TRBJ2-7

cdr3_aa: CASSPPSEDTQYF
cdr3_nt: TGTGCCAGCTCACCTCCTAGTGAAGATACGCAGTATTTT
v_call: TRBV18
clone_size: .
d_call: .
j_call: TRBJ2-3

cdr3_aa: CASSYSGFQSQYF
cdr3_nt: TGTGCCAGCAGTTACTCGGGCTTTCAATCGCAGTATTTT
v_call: TRBV6-2/TRBV6-3
clone_size: .
d_call: .
j_call: TRBJ2-3

cdr3_aa: CASSLVSPGTGNTIYF
cdr3_nt: TGTGCCAGCAGCTTAGTCTCTCCGGGGACTGGAAACACCATATATTTT
v_call: TRBV7-9
clone_size: .
d_call: .
j_call: TRBJ1-3

cdr3_aa: CASSRRGGAEAFF
cdr3_nt: TGTGCCAGCAGCCGCAGGGGTGGGGCTGAAGCTTTCTTT
v_call: TRBV12-3/TRBV12-4
clone_size: .
d_call: .
j_call: TRBJ1-1

cdr3_aa: CASSLGGIAKNIQYF
cdr3_nt: TGTGCCAGCAGTTTGGGGGGGATAGCCAAAAACATTCAGTACTTC
v_call: TRBV28
clone_size: .
d_call: TRBD2
j_call: TRBJ2-4

cdr3_aa: CATSDDEAGGHYNEQFF
cdr3_nt: TGTGCCACCAGTGATGACGAAGCGGGAGGGCATTACAATGAGCAGTTCTTC
v_call: TRBV24-1
clone_size: few
d_call: TRBD2
j_call: TRBJ2-1

cdr3_aa: CASSTDGGQELNTGELFF
cdr3_nt: TGTGCCAGCAGCACGGATGGTGGACAGGAGTTGAACACCGGGGAGCTGTTTTTT
v_call: TRBV5-6
clone_size: few
d_call: TRBD1
j_call: TRBJ2-2

cdr3_aa: CASSQEGTRTQETQYF
cdr3_nt: TGTGCCAGCAGCCAAGAGGGCACTAGGACCCAAGAGACCCAGTACTTC
v_call: TRBV4-2
clone_size: .
d_call: .
j_call: TRBJ2-5

cdr3_aa: CASSLAGQGTYEQYF
cdr3_nt: TGTGCCAGCAGCTTAGCGGGCCAGGGAACCTACGAGCAGTACTTC
v_call: TRBV7-2
clone_size: once
d_call: .
j_call: TRBJ2-7

cdr3_aa: CASSLAGNNEQFF
cdr3_nt: TGCGCCAGCAGCTTGGCCGGGAACAATGAGCAGTTCTTC
v_call: TRBV5-1
clone_size: .
d_call: .
j_call: TRBJ2-1

cdr3_aa: CASSPANRDISTEAFF
cdr3_nt: TGTGCCAGCTCCCCAGCAAATCGGGATATCAGCACTGAAGCTTTCTTT
v_call: TRBV18
clone_size: .
d_call: .
j_call: TRBJ1-1

cdr3_aa: CASSSTGMQPQHF
cdr3_nt: TGTGCCAGCAGTTCCACAGGGATGCAGCCCCAGCATTTT
v_call: TRBV28
clone_size: once
d_call: .
j_call: TRBJ1-5

cdr3_aa: CASSHGQGVTEAFF
cdr3_nt: TGTGCCAGCAGTCACGGCCAGGGGGTCACTGAAGCTTTCTTT
v_call: TRBV6-5
clone_size: once
d_call: TRBD1
j_call: TRBJ1-1

cdr3_aa: CASSQEVRGYEQYF
cdr3_nt: TGTGCCAGCAGCCAAGAGGTCAGGGGTTACGAGCAGTACTTC
v_call: TRBV4-2
clone_size: .
d_call: .
j_call: TRBJ2-7

cdr3_aa: CASSLGPPGIYEQFF
cdr3_nt: TGTGCCAGCAGCTTAGGTCCTCCGGGTATCTATGAGCAGTTCTTC
v_call: TRBV11-2
clone_size: once
d_call: .
j_call: TRBJ2-1

cdr3_aa: CASSRYRAGNQPQHF
cdr3_nt: TGTGCCAGTAGTCGTTACAGGGCGGGCAATCAGCCCCAGCATTTT
v_call: TRBV19
clone_size: .
d_call: .
j_call: TRBJ1-5

cdr3_aa: CASSLNRPGLDYGYTF
cdr3_nt: TGTGCCAGCAGCTTAAATCGCCCGGGACTGGACTATGGCTACACCTTC
v_call: TRBV7-8
clone_size: few
d_call: .
j_call: TRBJ1-2